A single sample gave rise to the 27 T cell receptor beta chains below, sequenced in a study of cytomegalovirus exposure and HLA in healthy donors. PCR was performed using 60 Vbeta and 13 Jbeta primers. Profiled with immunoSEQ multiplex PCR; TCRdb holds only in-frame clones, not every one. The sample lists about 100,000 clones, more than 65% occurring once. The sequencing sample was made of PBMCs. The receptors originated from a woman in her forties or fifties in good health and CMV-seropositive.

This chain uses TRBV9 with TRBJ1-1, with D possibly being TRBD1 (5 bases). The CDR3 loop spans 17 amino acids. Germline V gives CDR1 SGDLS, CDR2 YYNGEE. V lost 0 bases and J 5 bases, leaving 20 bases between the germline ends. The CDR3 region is CASSVDLGGRYGTEAFF. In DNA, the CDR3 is TGTGCCAGCAGCGTAGATCTGGGGGGACGGTATGGGACTGAAGCTTTCTTT. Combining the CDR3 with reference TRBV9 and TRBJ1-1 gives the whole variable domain DSGVTQTPKHLITATGQRVTLRCSPRSGDLSVYWYQQSLDQGLQFLIQYYNGEERAKGNILERFSAQQFPDLHSELNLSSLELGDSALYFCASSVDLGGRYGTEAFFGQGTRLTVV.

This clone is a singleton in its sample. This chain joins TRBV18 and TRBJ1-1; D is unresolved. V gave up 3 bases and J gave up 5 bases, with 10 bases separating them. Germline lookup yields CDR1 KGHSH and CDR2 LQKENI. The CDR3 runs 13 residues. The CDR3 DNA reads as TGTGCCAGCTCACCGAGTGAGGGTACTGAAGCTTTCTTT. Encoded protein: CASSPSEGTEAFF.

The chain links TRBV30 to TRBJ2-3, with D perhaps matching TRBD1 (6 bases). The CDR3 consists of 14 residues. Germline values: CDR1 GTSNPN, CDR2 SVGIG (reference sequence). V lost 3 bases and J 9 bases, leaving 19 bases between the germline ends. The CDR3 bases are TGTGCCTGGAGCCGACAGGCGGGCGACGGAACGCAGTATTTT. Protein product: CAWSRQAGDGTQYF. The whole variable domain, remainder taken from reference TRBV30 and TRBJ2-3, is SQTIHQWPATLVQPVGSPLSLECTVEGTSNPNLYWYRQAAGRGLQLLFYSVGIGQISSEVPQNLSASRPQDRQFILSSKKLLLSDSGFYLCAWSRQAGDGTQYFGPGTRLTVL.

CDR3 sequence: CSVAAGVPEDLHTGELFF. DNA for the CDR3: TGCAGCGTGGCCGCGGGGGTCCCCGAGGATCTCCACACCGGGGAGCTGTTTTTT. The chain carries TRBV29-1 and TRBJ2-2; 7 bases map to TRBD2. Trimming cost V 6 bases and J 3 bases; bases outside gene matches: 19. CDR1 is SQVTM and CDR2 is ANQGSEA in the germline V gene. This CDR3 contains 18 residues.

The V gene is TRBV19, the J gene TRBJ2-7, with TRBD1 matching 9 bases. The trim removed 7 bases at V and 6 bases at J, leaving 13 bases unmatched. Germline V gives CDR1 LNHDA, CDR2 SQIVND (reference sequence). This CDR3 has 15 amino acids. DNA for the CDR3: TGTGCCAGTAACGAGGGGACAGGGCTAAGTGGCGAGCAGTACTTC. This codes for CASNEGTGLSGEQYF.

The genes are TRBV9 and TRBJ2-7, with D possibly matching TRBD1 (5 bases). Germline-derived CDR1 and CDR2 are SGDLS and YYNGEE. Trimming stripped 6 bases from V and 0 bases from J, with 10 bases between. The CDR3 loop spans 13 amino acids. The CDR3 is CASNPDSSYEQYF. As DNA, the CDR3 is TGTGCCAGCAATCCAGACAGCTCCTACGAGCAGTACTTC.

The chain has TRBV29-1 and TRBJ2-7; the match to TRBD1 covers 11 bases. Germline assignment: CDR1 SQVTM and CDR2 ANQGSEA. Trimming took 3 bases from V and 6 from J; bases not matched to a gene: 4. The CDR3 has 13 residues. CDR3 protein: CSVEGTGGIEQYF. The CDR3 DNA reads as TGCAGCGTTGAGGGGACAGGGGGGATCGAGCAGTACTTC.

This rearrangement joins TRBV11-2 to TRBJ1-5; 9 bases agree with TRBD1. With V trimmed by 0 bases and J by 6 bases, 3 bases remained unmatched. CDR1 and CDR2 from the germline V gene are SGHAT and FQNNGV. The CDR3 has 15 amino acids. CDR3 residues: CASSLDGTGRQPQHF. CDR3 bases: TGTGCCAGCAGCTTAGACGGGACAGGGCGTCAGCCCCAGCATTTT. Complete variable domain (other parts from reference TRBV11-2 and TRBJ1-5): EAGVAQSPRYKIIEKRQSVAFWCNPISGHATLYWYQQILGQGPKLLIQFQNNGVVDDSQLPKDRFSAERLKGVDSTLKIQPAKLEDSAVYLCASSLDGTGRQPQHFGDGTRLSIL.

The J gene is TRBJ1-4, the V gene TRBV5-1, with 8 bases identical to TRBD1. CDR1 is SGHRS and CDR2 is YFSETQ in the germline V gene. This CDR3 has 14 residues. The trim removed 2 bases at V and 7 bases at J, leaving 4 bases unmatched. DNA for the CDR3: TGCGCCAGCAGCTTACAGGGGGGTGGTGAAAAACTGTTTTTT. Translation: CASSLQGGGEKLFF.

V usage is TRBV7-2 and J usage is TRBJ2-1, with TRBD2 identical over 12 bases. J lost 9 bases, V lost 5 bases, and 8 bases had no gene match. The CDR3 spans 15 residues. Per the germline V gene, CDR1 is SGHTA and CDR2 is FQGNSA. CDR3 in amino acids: CASSRSSGGAGEQFF. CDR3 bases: TGTGCCAGCAGCAGATCTAGCGGGGGGGCCGGTGAGCAGTTCTTC.

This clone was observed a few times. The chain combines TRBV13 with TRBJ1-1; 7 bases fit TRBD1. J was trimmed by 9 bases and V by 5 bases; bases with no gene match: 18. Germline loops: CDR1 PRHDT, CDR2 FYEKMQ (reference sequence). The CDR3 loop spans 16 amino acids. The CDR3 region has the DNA TGTGCCAGCAGCAAGACTCGGGACAGAAGGAAAGAAAAAGCTTTCTTT. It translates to CASSKTRDRRKEKAFF.

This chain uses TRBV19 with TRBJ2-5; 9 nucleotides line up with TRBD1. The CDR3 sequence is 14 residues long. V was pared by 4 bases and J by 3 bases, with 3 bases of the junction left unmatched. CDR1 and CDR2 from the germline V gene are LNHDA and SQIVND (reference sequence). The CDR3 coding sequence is TGTGCCAGTAGTAAACAGGGGGCGAAAGAGACCCAGTACTTC. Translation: CASSKQGAKETQYF.

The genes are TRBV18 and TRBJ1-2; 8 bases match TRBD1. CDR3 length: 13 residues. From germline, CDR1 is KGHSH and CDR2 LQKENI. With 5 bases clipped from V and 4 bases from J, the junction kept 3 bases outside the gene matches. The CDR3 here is CASSVGQAYGYTF. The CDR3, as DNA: TGTGCCAGCTCAGTGGGACAGGCCTATGGCTACACCTTC.

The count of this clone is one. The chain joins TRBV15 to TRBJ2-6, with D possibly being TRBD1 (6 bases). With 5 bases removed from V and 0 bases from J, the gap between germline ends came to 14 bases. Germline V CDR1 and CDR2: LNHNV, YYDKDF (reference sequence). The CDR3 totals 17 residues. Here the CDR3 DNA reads TGTGCCACCAGCGTGGACAGCGGCTTCTCTGGGGCCAACGTCCTGACTTTC. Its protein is CATSVDSGFSGANVLTF.

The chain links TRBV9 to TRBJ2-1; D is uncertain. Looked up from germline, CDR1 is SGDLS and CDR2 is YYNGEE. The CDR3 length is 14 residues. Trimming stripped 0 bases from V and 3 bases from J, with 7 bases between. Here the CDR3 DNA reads TGTGCCAGCAGCGTAGTTGGCAACTACAATGAGCAGTTCTTC. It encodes CASSVVGNYNEQFF.

The CDR3 DNA reads as TGCGCCAGCAGCTTGGGTCAGGTGAACACCGGGGAGCTGTTTTTT. The encoded protein is CASSLGQVNTGELFF. This chain uses TRBV5-1 with TRBJ2-2; no firm D call. The CDR3 has 15 residues. V was shortened by 0 bases and J by 1 base, with 7 bases between the two germline ends. CDR1 is SGHRS, CDR2 YFSETQ, per germline.

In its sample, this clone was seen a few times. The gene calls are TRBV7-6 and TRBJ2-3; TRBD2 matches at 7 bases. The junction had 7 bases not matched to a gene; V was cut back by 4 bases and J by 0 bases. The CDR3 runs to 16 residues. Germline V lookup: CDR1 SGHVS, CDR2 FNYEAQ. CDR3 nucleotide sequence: TGTGCCAGCAGCTCGTCTAGCGGAACTAGCACAGATACGCAGTATTTT. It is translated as CASSSSSGTSTDTQYF.

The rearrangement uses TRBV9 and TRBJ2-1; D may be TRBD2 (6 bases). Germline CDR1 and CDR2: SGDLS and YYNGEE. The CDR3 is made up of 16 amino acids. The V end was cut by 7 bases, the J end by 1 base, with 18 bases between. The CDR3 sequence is CASATSGGVSYNEQFF. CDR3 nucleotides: TGTGCCAGCGCTACTAGTGGCGGGGTATCCTACAATGAGCAGTTCTTC.

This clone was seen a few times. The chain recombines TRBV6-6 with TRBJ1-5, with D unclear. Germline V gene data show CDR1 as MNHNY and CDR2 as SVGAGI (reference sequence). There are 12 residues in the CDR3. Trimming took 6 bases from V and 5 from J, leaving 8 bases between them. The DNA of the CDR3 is TGTGCCAGCAGCTATCACGATCAGCCCCAGCATTTT. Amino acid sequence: CASSYHDQPQHF.

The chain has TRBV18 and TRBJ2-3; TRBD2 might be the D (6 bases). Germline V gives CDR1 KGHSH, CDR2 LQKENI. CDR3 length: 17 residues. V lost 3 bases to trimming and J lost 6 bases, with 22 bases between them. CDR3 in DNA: TGTGCCAGCTCACCGCCCCCGGGGGTCACGAGGAGGGATACGCAGTATTTT. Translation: CASSPPPGVTRRDTQYF.

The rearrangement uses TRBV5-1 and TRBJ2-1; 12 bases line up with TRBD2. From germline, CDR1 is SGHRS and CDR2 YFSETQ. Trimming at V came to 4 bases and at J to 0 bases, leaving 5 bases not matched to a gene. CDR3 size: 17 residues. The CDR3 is CASSLGTSGFSYNEQFF. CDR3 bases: TGCGCCAGCAGCCTGGGGACTAGCGGGTTCTCCTACAATGAGCAGTTCTTC.

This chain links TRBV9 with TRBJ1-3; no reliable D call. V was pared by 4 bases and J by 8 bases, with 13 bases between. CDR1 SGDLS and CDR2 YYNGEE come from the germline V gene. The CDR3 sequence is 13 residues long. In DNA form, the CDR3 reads TGTGCCAGCAGCCCCGCTCGCGGCGACACCATATATTTT. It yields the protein CASSPARGDTIYF.

The CDR3: CASSLVAGGPNNEQFF. CDR3 sequence (DNA): TGCGCCAGCAGCTTGGTAGCGGGAGGGCCAAATAATGAGCAGTTCTTC. The chain is built from TRBV5-1 and TRBJ2-1, with 11 nucleotides matching TRBD2. The CDR3 is 16 residues long. With V trimmed by 0 bases and J by 7 bases, 6 bases remained unmatched. Germline CDR1 and CDR2: SGHRS and YFSETQ.

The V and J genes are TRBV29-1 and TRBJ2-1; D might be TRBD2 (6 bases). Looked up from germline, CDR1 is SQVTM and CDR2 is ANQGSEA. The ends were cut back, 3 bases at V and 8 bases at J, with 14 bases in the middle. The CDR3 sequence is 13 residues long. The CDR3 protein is CSVDWRVTYEQFF. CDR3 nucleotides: TGCAGCGTTGATTGGAGGGTGACGTATGAGCAGTTCTTC.

The DNA for the CDR3 is TGTGCCAGTAGTGCGGGGGGTACCGGGGAGCTGTTTTTT. It translates to CASSAGGTGELFF. The chain is built from TRBV19 and TRBJ2-2; the match to TRBD2 covers 8 bases. J lost 5 bases, V lost 5 bases, and 1 base had no gene match. CDR3 length: 13 amino acids. CDR1 and CDR2 (germline): LNHDA, SQIVND (reference sequence).

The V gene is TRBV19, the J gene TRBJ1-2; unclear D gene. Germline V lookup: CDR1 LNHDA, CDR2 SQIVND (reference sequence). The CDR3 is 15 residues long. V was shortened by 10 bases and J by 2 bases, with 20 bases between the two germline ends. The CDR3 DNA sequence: TGTGCCACCCATACTGTGGAGGTAACGAACTATGGCTACACCTTC. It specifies CATHTVEVTNYGYTF.

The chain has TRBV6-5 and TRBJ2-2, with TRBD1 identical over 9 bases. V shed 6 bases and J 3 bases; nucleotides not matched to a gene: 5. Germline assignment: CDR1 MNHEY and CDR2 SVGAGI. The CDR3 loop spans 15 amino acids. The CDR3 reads CASSAGDRDTGELFF. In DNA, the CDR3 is TGTGCCAGCAGCGCCGGGGACAGGGACACCGGGGAGCTGTTTTTT.